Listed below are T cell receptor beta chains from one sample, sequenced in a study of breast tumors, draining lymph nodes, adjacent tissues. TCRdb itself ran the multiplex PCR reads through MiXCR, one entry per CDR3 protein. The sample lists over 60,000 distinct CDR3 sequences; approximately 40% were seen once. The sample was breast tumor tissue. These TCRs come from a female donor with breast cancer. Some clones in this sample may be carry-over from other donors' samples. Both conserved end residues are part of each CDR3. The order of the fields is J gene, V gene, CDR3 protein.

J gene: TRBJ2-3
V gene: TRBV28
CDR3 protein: CASRDFAGDTQYF

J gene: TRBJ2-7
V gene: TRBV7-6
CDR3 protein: CASAPGGTENYEQYF

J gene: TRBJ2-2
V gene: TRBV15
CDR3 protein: CATSKGRLRDGELFF

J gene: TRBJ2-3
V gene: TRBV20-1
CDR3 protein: CSPIAGTDTQYF

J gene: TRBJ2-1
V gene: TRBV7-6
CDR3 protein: CASSLAQGGLAGDSEQFF

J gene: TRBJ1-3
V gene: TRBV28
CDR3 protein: CASSEETGLGNTIYF

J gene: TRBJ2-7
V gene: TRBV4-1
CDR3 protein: CASSQDNKGAYEQYF

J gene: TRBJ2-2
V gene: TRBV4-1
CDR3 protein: CASSQEEGTGELFF

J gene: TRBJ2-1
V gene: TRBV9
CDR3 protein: CASSKDGGSREQFF

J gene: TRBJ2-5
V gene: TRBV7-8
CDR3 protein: CASPGTSQETQYF

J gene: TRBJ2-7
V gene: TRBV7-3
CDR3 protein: CASSFYICSARDRGLLYEQYF

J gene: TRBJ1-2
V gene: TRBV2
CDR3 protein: CASSFGTAPKGYTF

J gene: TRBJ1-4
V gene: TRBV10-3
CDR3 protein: CAISRTGSNEKLFF

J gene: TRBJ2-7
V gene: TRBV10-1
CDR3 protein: CASSDGLTAYEQYF

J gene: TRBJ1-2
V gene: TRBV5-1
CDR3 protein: CASSSAGTGVPLNYGYTF

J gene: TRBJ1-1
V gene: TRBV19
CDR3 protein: CASSIRGGSGTEAFF

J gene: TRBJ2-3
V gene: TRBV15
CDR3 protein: CATSRRQGESGEQYF

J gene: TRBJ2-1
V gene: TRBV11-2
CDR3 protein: CASSILGAGVQEQFF

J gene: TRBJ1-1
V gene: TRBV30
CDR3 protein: CAWKKLRETEAFF

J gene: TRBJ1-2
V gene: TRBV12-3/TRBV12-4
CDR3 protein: CASSLSANYGYTF

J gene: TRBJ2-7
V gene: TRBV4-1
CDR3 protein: CASSPTQGAGSEQYF

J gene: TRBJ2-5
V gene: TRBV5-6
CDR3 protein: CASSLITWDRVKETQYF

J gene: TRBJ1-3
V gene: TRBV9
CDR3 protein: CAGSVMTGPGNTICF

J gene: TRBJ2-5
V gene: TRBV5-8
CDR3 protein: CASNARVETQYF

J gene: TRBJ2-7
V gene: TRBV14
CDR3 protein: CASSQDRGQGGYEQYF

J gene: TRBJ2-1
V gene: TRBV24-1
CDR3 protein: CATSARGRGTYNEQFF

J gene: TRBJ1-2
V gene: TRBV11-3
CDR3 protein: CASSSPRNYGYTF

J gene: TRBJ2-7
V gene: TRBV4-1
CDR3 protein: CASSQGVRAAYEQYF

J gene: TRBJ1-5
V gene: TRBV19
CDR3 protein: CASSMGLLLGETQHF

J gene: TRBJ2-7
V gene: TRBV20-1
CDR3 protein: CSAAGASYEQYF

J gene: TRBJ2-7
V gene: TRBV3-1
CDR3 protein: CASSPLRGREQYF

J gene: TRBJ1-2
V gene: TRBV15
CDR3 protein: CATSSQTGTDVNGYTF

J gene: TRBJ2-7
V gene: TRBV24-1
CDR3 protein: CATSPTRSPPGMHGQYF

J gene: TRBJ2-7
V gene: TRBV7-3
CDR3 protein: CASSLYGSGRNADEQYF

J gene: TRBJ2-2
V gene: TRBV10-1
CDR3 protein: CASRRQGDTGELFF

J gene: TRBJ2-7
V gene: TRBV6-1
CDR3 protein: CASSEGQGEGERRHF

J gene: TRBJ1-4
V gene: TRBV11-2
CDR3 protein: CASSLTTNEKLFF

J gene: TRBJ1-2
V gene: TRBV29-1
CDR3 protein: CSVSDRALRGYTF

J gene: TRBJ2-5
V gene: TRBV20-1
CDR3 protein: CSAFSGSQETQYF

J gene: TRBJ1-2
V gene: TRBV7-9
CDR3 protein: CASSSLDGTYGYTF

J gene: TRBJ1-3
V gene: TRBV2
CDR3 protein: CAIGTGPGNTIYF

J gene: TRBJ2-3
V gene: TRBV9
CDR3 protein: CASSPTSRGDTQYF

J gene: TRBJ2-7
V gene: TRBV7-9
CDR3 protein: CASSLDRTYEQYF